This T cell receptor beta chain emerged from a study of T cells in Graves' hyperthyroidism and ophthalmopathy. Amplification targeted TCR beta CDR3 regions from RNA transcripts. The HTBI set primed first-round TCR CDR3 RT-PCR. TCRdb fed the multiplex PCR reads into MiXCR, producing one record per CDR3 protein. The sample holds under 250,000 distinct CDR3 sequences, approximately 25% seen once. The CDR3 loop spans 14 amino acids. Germline CDR1 is SGHAT and CDR2 is FQNNGV. V dropped 5 bases and J dropped 6 bases, with 14 bases sitting between them. The TCR was taken from a woman aged 40 to 55 with Graves' ophthalmopathy. The chain employs TRBV11-2 and TRBJ2-1; D not certain. The sequencing sample was made of blood. The CDR3 DNA reads TGTGCCAGCAGCACTTCTAGTCAAGCCAATGAGCAGTTCTTC. Translation gives CASSTSSQANEQFF. Full variable domain (rest looked up from reference TRBV11-2 and TRBJ2-1): EAGVAQSPRYKIIEKRQSVAFWCNPISGHATLYWYQQILGQGPKLLIQFQNNGVVDDSQLPKDRFSAERLKGVDSTLKIQPAKLEDSAVYLCASSTSSQANEQFFGPGTRLTVL.